This is a list of T cell receptor beta chains from one sample in a study of blood T cell repertoires in COVID-19. Libraries were prepared by immunoSEQ multiplex PCR; TCRdb keeps only in-frame clonotypes and omits some of them. This repertoire shows approximately 200,000 clones, around 79% found once; its top ten account for around 6%. Specimen: peripheral blood. These receptors all come from a middle-aged woman with COVID-19, enrolled during active disease. The CDR3 runs from the conserved cysteine through the conserved F or W. D genes are given only for firm matches.

16	TRBD2	TRBV7-2	TRBJ2-1	CASSLAQAGGWNEQFF
14	-	TRBV19	TRBJ1-1	CASSIARGSTEAFF
15	TRBD1	TRBV5-1	TRBJ2-3	CASSLGGTVTDTQYF
14	TRBD1	TRBV10-1	TRBJ1-1	CASSGRGPDTEAFF
16	TRBD2	TRBV19	TRBJ2-7	CASSMVGLAGNYEQYF
14	TRBD1	TRBV6-5	TRBJ1-2	CASRGQLNNYGYTF
15	-	TRBV7-2	TRBJ1-5	CASSFARQGPRAQHF
16	-	TRBV19	TRBJ1-5	CASSIGPGERNQPQHF
14	-	TRBV5-4	TRBJ1-1	CASSAQLERDEAFF
15	-	TRBV4-3	TRBJ1-5	CASSQDGLRNQPQHF
16	-	TRBV27	TRBJ2-3	CASSSRQGGDADTQYF
16	-	TRBV9	TRBJ1-1	CASSPRAVGANTEAFF
15	-	TRBV7-8	TRBJ1-2	CASSLYPRQTDGYTF
18	TRBD1	TRBV5-1	TRBJ1-2	CASSLAGQGAGVEYGYTF
16	-	TRBV7-9	TRBJ2-2	CASSLAGVENTGELFF
13	-	TRBV6-5	TRBJ1-5	CASRRDSNQPQHF
19	TRBD1	TRBV5-1	TRBJ1-2	CASSYYRDRSFGLNYGYTF
16	-	TRBV15	TRBJ2-3	CATSRGGRGRTDTQYF
16	-	TRBV9	TRBJ2-3	CASSVGTTTSTDTQYF
13	-	TRBV19	TRBJ2-5	CASSPDAGRTQYF
14	TRBD2	TRBV2	TRBJ2-1	CASRGLADYNEQFF
14	-	TRBV9	TRBJ1-5	CASTQGAANQPQHF
15	-	TRBV4-1	TRBJ2-7	CASSQEGQGSYEQYF
13	-	TRBV30	TRBJ2-1	CAWIVQGGNEQFF
15	TRBD1	TRBV5-6	TRBJ2-3	CASSWNRGRTDTQYF
11	-	TRBV6-4	TRBJ2-1	CATPSYNEQFF
18	TRBD2	TRBV18	TRBJ2-7	CASSPRTSGGARTYEQYF
13	-	TRBV27	TRBJ2-1	CASSRSSYNEQFF
12	TRBD1	TRBV29-1	TRBJ2-5	CSVRTGQETQYF
14	TRBD1	TRBV10-3	TRBJ2-2	CASGDRVNTGELFF
14	TRBD1	TRBV5-1	TRBJ1-1	CASSRQGSNTEAFF
13	-	TRBV11-2	TRBJ2-5	CASSLTTKETQYF
16	-	TRBV7-6	TRBJ1-5	CASSPQFGTLGQPQHF
13	-	TRBV6-4	TRBJ2-3	CASSEQGGDTQYF
13	-	TRBV7-6	TRBJ1-1	CASSLAQGGEAFF
16	TRBD1	TRBV18	TRBJ1-6	CASSPAIGTDNSPLHF
17	-	TRBV19	TRBJ1-3	CASSPVGGWSSGNTIYF
16	-	TRBV4-1	TRBJ2-7	CASSPVAGSITYEQYF
12	-	TRBV24-1	TRBJ2-1	CATSDGGPRVFF
13	TRBD2	TRBV27	TRBJ2-7	CASSRDYRRAQYF
15	-	TRBV7-2	TRBJ2-2	CASNKEGAGTGELFF
13	-	TRBV18	TRBJ1-2	CASSLRDFYGYTF
12	-	TRBV9	TRBJ2-2	CASSVITGELFF
16	-	TRBV19	TRBJ1-2	CASRGDKGDLDYGYTF
16	TRBD1	TRBV4-2	TRBJ2-1	CASRGPLGTAYNEQFF
16	-	TRBV4-2	TRBJ1-5	CASSQDLSRLIQPQHF
14	TRBD1	TRBV10-3	TRBJ2-2	CAIRGTGFTGELFF
16	TRBD2	TRBV6-1	TRBJ2-1	CASSDPGTRVYNEQFF
14	-	TRBV3-1/TRBV3-2	TRBJ1-5	CASSPLSSNQPQHF
15	TRBD2	TRBV2	TRBJ2-7	CASTLNPAGNYEQYF
15	TRBD1	TRBV30	TRBJ1-4	CAWSPPGGAGEKLFF
16	-	TRBV5-4	TRBJ2-5	CASSTGPSGRQETQYF
15	TRBD1	TRBV5-1	TRBJ2-6	CASSFGQAGANVLTF
18	-	TRBV27	TRBJ2-6	CASSSRGTLSSGANVLTF
16	-	TRBV6-5	TRBJ2-3	CASSYSRRAETDTQYF
13	TRBD2	TRBV30	TRBJ2-5	CAWTSGGAETQYF